This TCR beta chain was observed in a study of T cell responses to AZD1222 COVID-19 vaccine (dated by TCRdb to about 2021). For the wider study: Because spike-specific TCR depth and breadth did not differ between the two schedules, AZD1222 recipients who got a second dose at roughly 4 weeks were pooled with those who got a second dose at roughly 12 weeks. Trial participants were enrolled by age into 18-55, 56-69 and 70-plus year subgroups, with roughly 150, 30 and 60 TCR-sequenced participants respectively. TCR sequencing was performed for 230 to 250 trial participants, of whom around 200 were given two doses of AZD1222 and approximately 25 were given two doses of MenACWY control vaccine. Study-level results and caveats: The 56-69-year group was small, and its depth increase did not reach significance, likely because of low power. Because no day 14 peak-response samples were available, the repertoires could be characterized only after the peak T cell response. After two AZD1222 doses, both the breadth and the depth of spike-specific TCRs were significantly higher than at day 0 and than in MenACWY recipients. Vaccine-associated CD4 TCRs spanned the whole spike protein, with dominant responses in regions 160-218 and 743-854. Nearly half of unique spike-specific TCRs reportedly recognized epitopes outside regions mutated in the B.1.351 and B.1.1.7 variants. Participants were mostly white British and included more females than males, and it was suggested by the authors that clonal diversity may have been underestimated. Conclusions about previously exposed vaccinees are limited, since just 6 or 7 AZD1222 recipients were seropositive for SARS-CoV-2 at baseline.

The time point label on this specimen signifies: baseline before first vaccination. The vaccinee samples were drawn from two UK trials, COV001 and COV002, one of which was a single-blind randomized controlled phase 2/3 trial testing AZD1222 (ChAdOx1 nCoV-19) in healthy adults. For TCRbeta chain sequencing, PBMC samples from trial participants were taken at day 0 and at day 28 after the second dose. The V and J ends are trimmed by 1 base and 1 base, leaving 12 bases between them. The CDR3 measures 16 amino acids from cysteine to phenylalanine. Only the CDR3 region is kept as DNA, spanning 48 bases read in frame from base 1. CDR1 and CDR2 (SGHNT, YYREEE) derive from the germline V gene (reference sequence). With regard to this clone: The antigen this receptor binds is unknown. Base qualities are not at hand, and no much larger clone is one base apart.

The CDR3 regions of human TCRbeta chains were analyzed by immunosequencing. Turning to the authors' computational methods: Repertoire TCRs were matched against a reference library of SARS-CoV-2-specific TCRs generated with the MIRA antigen-specificity platform. Breadth was defined as the fraction of unique TCRs that were SARS-CoV-2-associated, and depth was defined as the fraction of total T cells that were SARS-CoV-2-associated. Using the MIRA data, each spike-specific TCR was mapped to the spike region that the TCR reacts to and placed in a CD4 or CD8 class. Log10-transformed breadth and depth values were compared by one-way ANOVA with Sidak's multiple comparisons tests. TCRdb took this table from immuneACCESS and kept in-frame rearrangements with V and J called. Such tables lack part of the clones; where checked against another copy, unresolved V genes explain under half of the gap, and the rest is unexplained. V and J calls plus clone size are reproduced from that table; the DNA served to infer D and trimming. Within this sample are some 150,000 clones, with about 93% of them counted one time only. The ten largest account for 1.5% to 2% of the sample.

The receptor's source is an adult in good health. The chain is made from TRBV5-4 and TRBJ1-3; the D gene remains uncertain. Sequencing was performed on peripheral blood, taken on day 0 of AZD1222 vaccination. The CDR3 protein is CASSLSLAGSGNTIYF. Here is the DNA: TGTGCCAGCAGCTTGAGTTTGGCGGGTTCTGGAAACACCATATATTTT.